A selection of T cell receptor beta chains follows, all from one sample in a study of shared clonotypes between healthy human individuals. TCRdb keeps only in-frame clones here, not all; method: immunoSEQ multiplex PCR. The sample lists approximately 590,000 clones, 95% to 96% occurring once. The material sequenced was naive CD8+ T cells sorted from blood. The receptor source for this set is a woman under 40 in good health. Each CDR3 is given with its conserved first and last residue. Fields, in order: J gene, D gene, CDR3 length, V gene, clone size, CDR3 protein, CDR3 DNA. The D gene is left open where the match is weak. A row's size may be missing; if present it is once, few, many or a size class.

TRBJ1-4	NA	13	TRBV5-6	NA	CASSHSNSEKLFF	TGTGCCAGCAGCCACTCGAATTCGGAAAAACTGTTTTTT
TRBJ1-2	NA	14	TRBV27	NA	CASSLGGAGYGYTF	TGTGCCAGCAGTTTAGGGGGGGCTGGCTATGGCTACACCTTC
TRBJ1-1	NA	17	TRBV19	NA	CASSPPDRAYMNTEAFF	TGTGCCAGTAGTCCCCCCGACCGGGCGTACATGAACACTGAAGCTTTCTTT
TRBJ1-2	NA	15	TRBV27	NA	CASSWGVRGNYGYTF	TGTGCCAGCAGCTGGGGGGTCAGGGGAAACTATGGCTACACCTTC
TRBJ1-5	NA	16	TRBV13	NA	CASSRGGGYSNQPQHF	TGTGCCAGCAGTCGGGGGGGTGGTTATAGCAATCAGCCCCAGCATTTT
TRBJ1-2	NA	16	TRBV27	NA	CASSFSSGTVNYGYTF	TGTGCCAGCAGTTTCAGCTCCGGGACGGTAAACTATGGCTACACCTTC
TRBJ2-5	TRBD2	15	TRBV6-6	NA	CASRAGTRGLETQYF	TGTGCCAGCAGAGCCGGGACTAGGGGTCTCGAGACCCAGTACTTC
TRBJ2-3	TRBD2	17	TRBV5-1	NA	CASSPSGSNRATDTQYF	TGCGCCAGCAGCCCCAGCGGGAGTAACCGCGCCACAGATACGCAGTATTTT
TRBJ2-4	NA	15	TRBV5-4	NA	CASSLGWGSKNIQYF	TGTGCCAGCAGCTTGGGATGGGGGAGCAAAAACATTCAGTACTTC
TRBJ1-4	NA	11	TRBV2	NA	CASRDSEKLFF	TGTGCCAGCAGGGATTCTGAAAAACTGTTTTTT
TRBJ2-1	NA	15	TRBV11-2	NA	CASSPREGGYNEQFF	TGTGCCAGCAGCCCCCGAGAAGGAGGCTACAATGAGCAGTTCTTC
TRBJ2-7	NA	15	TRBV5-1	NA	CASSWGVGRPYEQYF	TGCGCCAGCAGCTGGGGTGTCGGGCGACCCTACGAGCAGTACTTC
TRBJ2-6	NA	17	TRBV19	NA	CASRGQTLSSGANVLTF	TGTGCCAGTAGAGGACAGACTCTATCGTCTGGGGCCAACGTCCTGACTTTC
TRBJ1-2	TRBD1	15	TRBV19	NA	CASRYRRDSLSGYTF	TGTGCCAGTAGATATCGCCGGGACAGTTTATCTGGCTACACCTTC
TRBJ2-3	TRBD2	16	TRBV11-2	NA	CASSSELAGVFDTQYF	TGTGCCAGCAGCTCCGAACTAGCGGGAGTTTTCGATACGCAGTATTTT
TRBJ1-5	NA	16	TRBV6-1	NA	CASSEAVHHSNQPQHF	TGTGCCAGCAGTGAAGCTGTACATCATAGCAATCAGCCCCAGCATTTT
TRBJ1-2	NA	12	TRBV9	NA	CASRDIDAGYTF	TGTGCCAGCCGTGACATTGATGCTGGCTACACCTTC
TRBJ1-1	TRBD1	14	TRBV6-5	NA	CASRQTGESTEAFF	TGTGCCAGCAGACAGACAGGGGAAAGTACTGAAGCTTTCTTT
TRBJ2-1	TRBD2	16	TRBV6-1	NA	CASSGKTSGLYNEQFF	TGTGCCAGCAGTGGAAAGACTAGCGGACTATACAATGAGCAGTTCTTC
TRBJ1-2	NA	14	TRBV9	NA	CASSVGGSSYGYTF	TGTGCCAGCAGCGTAGGGGGGTCTTCCTATGGCTACACCTTC
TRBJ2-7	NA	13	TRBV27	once	CASSLVGSYEQYF	TGTGCCAGCAGTTTAGTGGGTTCCTACGAGCAGTACTTC
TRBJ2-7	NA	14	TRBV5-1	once	CASSLWTEEYEQYF	TGCGCCAGCAGCCTGTGGACTGAGGAATACGAGCAGTACTTC
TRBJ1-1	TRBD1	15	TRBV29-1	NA	CSALGGDRSYTEAFF	TGCAGCGCTCTTGGAGGGGACAGGTCGTACACTGAAGCTTTCTTT
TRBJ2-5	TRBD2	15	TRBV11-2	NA	CASSFFTSGQETQYF	TGTGCCAGCAGCTTTTTCACTAGCGGTCAAGAGACCCAGTACTTC
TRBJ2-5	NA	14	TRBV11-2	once	CASSLGDDQETQYF	TGTGCCAGCAGCTTAGGGGATGACCAAGAGACCCAGTACTTC
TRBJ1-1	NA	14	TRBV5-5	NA	CASSSDLPYTEAFF	TGTGCCAGCAGTTCGGACCTGCCTTACACTGAAGCTTTCTTT
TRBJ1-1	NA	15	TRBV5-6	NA	CASSLGHSSITEAFF	TGTGCCAGCAGCCTGGGTCACAGCTCCATCACTGAAGCTTTCTTT
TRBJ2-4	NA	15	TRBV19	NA	CASSEGTSLGDIQYF	TGTGCCAGTAGCGAAGGAACTAGCCTGGGGGACATTCAGTACTTC
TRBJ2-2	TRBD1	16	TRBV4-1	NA	CASSTDGTGSTGELFF	TGCGCCAGCAGCACCGACGGGACAGGGAGCACCGGGGAGCTGTTTTTT
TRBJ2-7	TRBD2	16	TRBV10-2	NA	CASSESVSSGTYEQYF	TGCGCCAGCAGTGAGTCGGTCTCTAGCGGGACCTACGAGCAGTACTTC
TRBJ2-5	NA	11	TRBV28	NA	CASSPEGTQYF	TGTGCCAGCTCCCCTGAGGGGACCCAGTACTTC
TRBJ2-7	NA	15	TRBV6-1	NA	CASSEAGGSSYEQYF	TGTGCCAGCAGTGAAGCTGGCGGGTCCTCCTACGAGCAGTACTTC
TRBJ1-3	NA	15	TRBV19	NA	CASSIVGSAGNTIYF	TGTGCCAGTAGTATAGTGGGGAGCGCTGGAAACACCATATATTTT
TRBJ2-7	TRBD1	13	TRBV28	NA	CASSRPGTGLEYF	TGTGCCAGCAGCCGTCCCGGGACAGGGTTGGAGTACTTC
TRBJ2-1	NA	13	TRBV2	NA	CASSEPFFAEQFF	TGTGCCAGCAGTGAACCTTTTTTCGCTGAGCAGTTCTTC
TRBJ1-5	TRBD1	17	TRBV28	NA	CASSLLSGTGADQPQHF	TGTGCCAGCAGTTTACTCTCCGGGACAGGGGCAGATCAGCCCCAGCATTTT
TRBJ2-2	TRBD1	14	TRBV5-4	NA	CASSWTGLTGELFF	TGTGCCAGCAGTTGGACAGGGCTCACCGGGGAGCTGTTTTTT
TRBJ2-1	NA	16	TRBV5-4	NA	CASSWGLPGGYNEQFF	TGTGCCAGCAGCTGGGGACTGCCTGGGGGCTACAATGAGCAGTTCTTC
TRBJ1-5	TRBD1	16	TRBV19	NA	CASSIDPQGAVQPQHF	TGTGCCAGTAGTATAGATCCGCAGGGGGCCGTTCAGCCCCAGCATTTT
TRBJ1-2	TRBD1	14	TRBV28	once	CASSWTGLNYGYTF	TGTGCCAGCAGTTGGACAGGACTTAACTATGGCTACACCTTC
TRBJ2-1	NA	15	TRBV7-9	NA	CASSSAGKGKNEQFF	TGTGCCAGCAGCTCAGCGGGTAAAGGGAAAAATGAGCAGTTCTTC
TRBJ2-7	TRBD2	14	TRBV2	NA	CASSEVSGSYEQYF	TGTGCCAGCAGTGAGGTTAGCGGGAGTTACGAGCAGTACTTC
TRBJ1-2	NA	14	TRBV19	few	CASSIKQGGYGYTF	TGTGCCAGTAGTATAAAACAGGGTGGCTATGGCTACACCTTC
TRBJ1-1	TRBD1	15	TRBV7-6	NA	CASSASLGQRAEAFF	TGTGCCAGCAGCGCTAGCTTGGGACAGCGCGCTGAAGCTTTCTTT
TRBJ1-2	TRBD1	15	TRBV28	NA	CASLRTGTDPYGYTF	TGTGCCAGCTTGCGGACCGGGACAGACCCCTATGGCTACACCTTC
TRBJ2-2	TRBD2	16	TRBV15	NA	CATSTGLAGNHGELFF	TGTGCCACCAGCACTGGACTAGCGGGGAATCACGGGGAGCTGTTTTTT
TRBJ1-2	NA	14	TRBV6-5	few	CASSYVGGGEGYTF	TGTGCCAGCAGTTACGTCGGAGGGGGAGAGGGCTACACCTTC
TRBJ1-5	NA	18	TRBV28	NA	CASSFDSRGSYSNQPQHF	TGTGCCAGCAGTTTCGACAGTAGAGGGTCCTATAGCAATCAGCCCCAGCATTTT
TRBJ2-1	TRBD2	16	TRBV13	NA	CASSLGGTRFGNEQFF	TGTGCCAGCAGCTTAGGCGGGACTAGGTTTGGGAATGAGCAGTTCTTC
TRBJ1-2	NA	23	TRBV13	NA	CASSLGGSSGGGGPGVPNYGYTF	TGTGCCAGCAGCTTAGGGGGGTCGTCTGGTGGTGGTGGTCCAGGAGTTCCTAACTATGGCTACACCTTC
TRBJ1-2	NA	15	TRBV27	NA	CASSLVGTANYGYTF	TGTGCCAGCAGCCTCGTCGGGACGGCTAACTATGGCTACACCTTC
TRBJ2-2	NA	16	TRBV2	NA	CASSDWVAANTGELFF	TGTGCCAGCAGTGACTGGGTGGCTGCGAACACCGGGGAGCTGTTTTTT
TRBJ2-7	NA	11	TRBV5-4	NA	CASSSNHEQYF	TGTGCCAGCAGCTCCAACCACGAGCAGTACTTC
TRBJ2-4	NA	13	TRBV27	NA	CASSWDGSNIQYF	TGTGCCAGCAGTTGGGACGGGAGCAACATTCAGTACTTC
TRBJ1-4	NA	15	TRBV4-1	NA	CASSQDLYQREKLFF	TGCGCCAGCAGCCAAGATTTGTATCAGCGAGAAAAACTGTTTTTT